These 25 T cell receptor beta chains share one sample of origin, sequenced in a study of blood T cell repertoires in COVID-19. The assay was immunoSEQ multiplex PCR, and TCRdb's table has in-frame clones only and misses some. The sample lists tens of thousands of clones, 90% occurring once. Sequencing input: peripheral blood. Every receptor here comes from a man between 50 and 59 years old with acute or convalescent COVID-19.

The CDR3 coding sequence is TGTGCCTGGAGTGGCGACAGTTCTGGAAACACCATATATTTT. Amino acid sequence: CAWSGDSSGNTIYF. The chain joins TRBV30 to TRBJ1-3; perhaps TRBD1 as D (5 bases). The CDR3 consists of 14 residues. Germline V gene sequence: CDR1 GTSNPN, CDR2 SVGIG (reference sequence). V was pared by 1 base and J by 1 base, with 8 bases between.

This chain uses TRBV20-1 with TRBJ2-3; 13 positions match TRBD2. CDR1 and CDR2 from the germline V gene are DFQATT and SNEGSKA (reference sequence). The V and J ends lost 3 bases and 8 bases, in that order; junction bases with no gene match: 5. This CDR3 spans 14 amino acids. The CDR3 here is CSASALAGGGTQYF. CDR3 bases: TGCAGTGCTAGTGCACTAGCGGGGGGGGGTACGCAGTATTTT.

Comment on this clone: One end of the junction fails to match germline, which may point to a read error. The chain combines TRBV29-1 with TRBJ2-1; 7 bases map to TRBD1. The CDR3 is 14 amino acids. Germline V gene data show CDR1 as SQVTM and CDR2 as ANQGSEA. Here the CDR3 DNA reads TGCAGCGTTTCCCTTGACAGGGCCTATAATGAGCAGTTCTTC. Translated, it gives CSVSLDRAYNEQFF.

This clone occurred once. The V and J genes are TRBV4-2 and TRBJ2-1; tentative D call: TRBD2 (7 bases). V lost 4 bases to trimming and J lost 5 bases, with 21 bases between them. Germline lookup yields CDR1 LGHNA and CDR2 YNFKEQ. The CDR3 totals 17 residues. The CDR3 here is CASSRGGLGGGHNEQFF. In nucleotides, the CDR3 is TGTGCCAGCAGCCGGGGCGGTTTAGGGGGGGGACACAATGAGCAGTTCTTC.

CDR3 DNA sequence: TGCAGCGTCGCGGACAGGGGAGAGACCCAGTACTTC. Protein sequence: CSVADRGETQYF. This sequence joins TRBV29-1 and TRBJ2-5, with 9 bases that match TRBD1. J was trimmed by 4 bases and V by 6 bases; bases with no gene match: 3. Germline V gene lookup returns CDR1 SQVTM and CDR2 ANQGSEA. This CDR3 is 12 amino acids long.

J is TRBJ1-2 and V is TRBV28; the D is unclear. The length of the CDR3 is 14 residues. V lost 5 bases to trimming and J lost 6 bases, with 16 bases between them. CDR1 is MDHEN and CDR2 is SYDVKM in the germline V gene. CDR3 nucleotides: TGTGCCAGCAGTCTCCGGACCAGAGCGGATGGCTACACCTTC. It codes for CASSLRTRADGYTF.

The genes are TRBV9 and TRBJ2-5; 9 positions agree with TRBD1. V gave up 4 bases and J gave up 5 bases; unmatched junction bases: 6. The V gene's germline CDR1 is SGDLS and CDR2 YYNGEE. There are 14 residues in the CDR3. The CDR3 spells CASSPGTGKETQYF. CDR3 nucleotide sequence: TGTGCCAGCAGCCCAGGGACAGGGAAGGAGACCCAGTACTTC.

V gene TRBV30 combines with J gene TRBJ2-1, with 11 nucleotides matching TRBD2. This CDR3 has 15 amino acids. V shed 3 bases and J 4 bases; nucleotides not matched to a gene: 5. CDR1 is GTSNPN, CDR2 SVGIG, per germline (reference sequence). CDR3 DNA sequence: TGTGCCTGGAGAGGGACTAGCGGAGGATACAATGAGCAGTTCTTC. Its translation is CAWRGTSGGYNEQFF.

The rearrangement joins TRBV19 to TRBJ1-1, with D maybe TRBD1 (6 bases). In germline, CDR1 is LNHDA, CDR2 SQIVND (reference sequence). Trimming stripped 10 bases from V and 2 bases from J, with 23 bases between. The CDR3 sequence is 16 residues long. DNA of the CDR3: TGTGCCACCACTGTAGGGCAGGGGCCAATAAACACTGAAGCTTTCTTT. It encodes CATTVGQGPINTEAFF.

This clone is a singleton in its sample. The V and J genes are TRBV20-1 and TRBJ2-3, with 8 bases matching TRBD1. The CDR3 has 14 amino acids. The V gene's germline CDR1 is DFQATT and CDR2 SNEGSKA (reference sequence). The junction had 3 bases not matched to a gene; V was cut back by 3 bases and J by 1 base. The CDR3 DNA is TGCAGTGCTAGTTGGGGACAGGGCACAGATACGCAGTATTTT. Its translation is CSASWGQGTDTQYF.

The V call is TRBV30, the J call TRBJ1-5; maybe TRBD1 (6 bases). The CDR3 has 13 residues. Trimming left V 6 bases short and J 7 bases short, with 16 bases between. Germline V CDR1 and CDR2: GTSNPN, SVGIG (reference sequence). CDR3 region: CACQRGGGQPQHF. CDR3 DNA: TGTGCCTGTCAACGAGGGGGGGGGCAGCCCCAGCATTTT.

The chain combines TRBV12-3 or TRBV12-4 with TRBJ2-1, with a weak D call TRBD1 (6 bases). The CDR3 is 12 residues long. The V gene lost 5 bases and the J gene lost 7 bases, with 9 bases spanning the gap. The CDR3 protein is CASSPTGNEQFF. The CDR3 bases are TGTGCCAGCAGTCCAACAGGGAATGAGCAGTTCTTC.

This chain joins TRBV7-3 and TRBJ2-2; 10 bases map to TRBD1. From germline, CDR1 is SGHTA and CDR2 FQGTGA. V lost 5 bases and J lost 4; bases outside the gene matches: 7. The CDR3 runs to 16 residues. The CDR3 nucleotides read TGTGCCAGCAGCCCCCGGGACAGGGGAACCACCGGGGAGCTGTTTTTT. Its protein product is CASSPRDRGTTGELFF.

The DNA of the CDR3 is TGTGCCAGCAGCCAAGAAGGGGGGGACGCCCGCTACACCTTC. Amino acids: CASSQEGGDARYTF. J is TRBJ1-2 and V is TRBV14, with a weak D call TRBD1 (6 bases). The V end was cut by 0 bases, the J end by 9 bases, with 14 bases between. The CDR3 is made up of 14 amino acids. In germline, CDR1 is SGHDN, CDR2 FVKESK.

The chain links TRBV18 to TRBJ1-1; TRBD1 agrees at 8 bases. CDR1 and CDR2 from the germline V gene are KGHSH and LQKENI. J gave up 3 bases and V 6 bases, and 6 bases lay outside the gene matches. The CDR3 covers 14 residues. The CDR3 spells CASSQTGADTEAFF. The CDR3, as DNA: TGTGCCAGCTCCCAGACAGGGGCAGACACTGAAGCTTTCTTT.

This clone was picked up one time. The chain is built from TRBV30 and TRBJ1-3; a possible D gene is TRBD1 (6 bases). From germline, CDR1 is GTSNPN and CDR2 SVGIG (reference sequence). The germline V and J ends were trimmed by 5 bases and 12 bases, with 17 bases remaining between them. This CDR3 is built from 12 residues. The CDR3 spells CAWAGSGTHIYF. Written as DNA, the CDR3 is TGTGCCTGGGCCGGTTCCGGGACACACATATATTTT.

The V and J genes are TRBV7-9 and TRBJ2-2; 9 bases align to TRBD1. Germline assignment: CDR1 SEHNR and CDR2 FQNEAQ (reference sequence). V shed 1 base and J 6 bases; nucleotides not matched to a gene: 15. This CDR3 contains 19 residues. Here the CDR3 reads CASSLDLRTGDLPSGELFF. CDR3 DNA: TGTGCCAGCAGCTTAGACCTCCGGACAGGGGATCTACCTTCCGGGGAGCTGTTTTTT.

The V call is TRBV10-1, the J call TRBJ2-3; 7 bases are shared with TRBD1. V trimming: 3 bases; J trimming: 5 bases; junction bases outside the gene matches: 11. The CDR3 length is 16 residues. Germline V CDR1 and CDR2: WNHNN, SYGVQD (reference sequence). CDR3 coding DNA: TGCGCCAGCAGTGATAGTGGACAGGCGACCGGAGATACGCAGTATTTT. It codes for CASSDSGQATGDTQYF.

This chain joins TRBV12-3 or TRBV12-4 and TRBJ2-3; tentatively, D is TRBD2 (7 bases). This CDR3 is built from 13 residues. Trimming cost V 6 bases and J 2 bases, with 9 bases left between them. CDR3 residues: CASRGGATDTQYF. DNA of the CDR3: TGTGCCAGCAGGGGGGGGGCCACAGATACGCAGTATTTT.

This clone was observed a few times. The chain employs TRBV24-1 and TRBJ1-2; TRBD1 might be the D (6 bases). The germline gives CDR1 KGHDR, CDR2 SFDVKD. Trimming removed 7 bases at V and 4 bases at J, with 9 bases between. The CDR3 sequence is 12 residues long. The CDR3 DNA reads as TGTGCCACCAGCCTCAGGGGCTATGGCTACACCTTC. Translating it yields CATSLRGYGYTF.

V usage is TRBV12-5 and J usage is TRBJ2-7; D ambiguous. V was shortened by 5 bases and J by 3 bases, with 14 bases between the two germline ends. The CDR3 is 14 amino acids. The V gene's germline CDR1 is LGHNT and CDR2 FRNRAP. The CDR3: CASGHEPLFYEQYV. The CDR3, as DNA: TGTGCTAGTGGTCACGAGCCCCTCTTCTACGAGCAGTACGTC.

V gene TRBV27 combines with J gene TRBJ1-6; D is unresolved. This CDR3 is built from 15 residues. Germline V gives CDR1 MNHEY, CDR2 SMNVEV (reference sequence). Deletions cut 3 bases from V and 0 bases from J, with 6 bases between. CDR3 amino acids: CASSLRSSYNSPLHF. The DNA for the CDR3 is TGTGCCAGCAGTTTGCGGAGCTCCTATAATTCACCCCTCCACTTT.

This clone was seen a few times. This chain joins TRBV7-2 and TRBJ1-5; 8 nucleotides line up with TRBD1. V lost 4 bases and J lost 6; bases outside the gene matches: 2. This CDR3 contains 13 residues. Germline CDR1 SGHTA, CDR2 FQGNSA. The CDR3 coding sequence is TGTGCCAGCAGCTCAGGGGGCGGTCAGCCCCAGCATTTT. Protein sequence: CASSSGGGQPQHF.

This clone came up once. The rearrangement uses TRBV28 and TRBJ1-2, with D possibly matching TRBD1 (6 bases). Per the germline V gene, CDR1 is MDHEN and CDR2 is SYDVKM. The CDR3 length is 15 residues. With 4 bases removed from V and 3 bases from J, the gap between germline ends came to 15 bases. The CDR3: CASSSSLAGDYGYTF. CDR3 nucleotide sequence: TGTGCCAGCAGTTCTTCCCTTGCAGGGGACTATGGCTACACCTTC.

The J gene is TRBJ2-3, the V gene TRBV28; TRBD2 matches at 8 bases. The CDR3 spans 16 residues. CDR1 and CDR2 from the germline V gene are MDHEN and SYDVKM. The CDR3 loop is CASFAFTGGRPDTQYF. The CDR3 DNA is TGTGCGAGCTTCGCGTTTACGGGGGGGCGTCCAGATACGCAGTATTTT.